The 17 T cell receptor beta chains presented below share a single source sample, sequenced in a study of blood T cell repertoires in COVID-19. The protocol was immunoSEQ multiplex PCR, while the TCRdb copy is restricted to in-frame clones and leaves out a portion. The sample yields some 180,000 clones, 89% seen once. Material for sequencing was peripheral blood. The receptor set was obtained from a man in his forties with acute or convalescent COVID-19.

V usage is TRBV5-6 and J usage is TRBJ2-7; D is possibly TRBD1 (6 bases). V lost 3 bases and J lost 2, with 12 bases in between. CDR3 length: 14 amino acids. Germline V gene data show CDR1 as SGHDT and CDR2 as YYEEEE. Here the CDR3 reads CASSSGGRAYEQYF. Written as DNA, the CDR3 is TGTGCCAGCAGCTCTGGGGGCAGAGCCTACGAGCAGTACTTC.

Only a few counts were recorded for this clone. The rearrangement joins TRBV29-1 to TRBJ2-1; 7 nucleotides agree with TRBD1. Germline-derived CDR1 and CDR2 are SQVTM and ANQGSEA. The V segment lost 3 bases and the J segment 4 bases; nucleotides outside the gene matches: 9. This CDR3 comprises 15 residues. Here the CDR3 DNA reads TGCAGCGTTGAGAAGGGACAGTCCGGGTACAATGAGCAGTTCTTC. Translating gives CSVEKGQSGYNEQFF.

The genes are TRBV27 and TRBJ2-7, with D hard to call. This CDR3 region has 13 residues. V lost 3 bases to trimming and J lost 2 bases, with 8 bases between them. Germline loops: CDR1 MNHEY, CDR2 SMNVEV (reference sequence). The CDR3 spells CASSFQDAYEQYF. The CDR3 DNA reads TGTGCCAGCAGTTTTCAGGATGCCTACGAGCAGTACTTC.

The rearrangement joins TRBV7-2 to TRBJ1-1, with TRBD1 matching 7 bases. The V and J ends lost 4 bases and 5 bases, in that order; junction bases with no gene match: 10. Germline V CDR1 and CDR2: SGHTA, FQGNSA. The length of the CDR3 is 15 residues. The CDR3 sequence: CASSSTGAASTEAFF. CDR3 nucleotides: TGTGCCAGCAGCTCAACAGGGGCAGCCTCGACTGAAGCTTTCTTT.

The chain carries TRBV5-4 and TRBJ1-4; 9 nucleotides match TRBD1. The CDR3 runs to 15 residues. Germline-derived CDR1 and CDR2 are SGHNT and YYREEE (reference sequence). J lost 5 bases, V lost 0 bases, and 2 bases had no gene match. The CDR3: CASSLGGTGNEKLFF. For the CDR3, the DNA is TGTGCCAGCAGCTTGGGGGGGACAGGGAATGAAAAACTGTTTTTT.

This clone turned up a few times. Here the CDR3 DNA reads TGTGCCAGCAGCTTCGAGGGTTTTTACGGATACAATGAGCAGTTCTTC. It yields the protein CASSFEGFYGYNEQFF. The genes are TRBV28 and TRBJ2-1; D perhaps matches TRBD2 (5 bases). Germline CDR1 MDHEN, CDR2 SYDVKM. Trimming took off 6 bases at V and 4 bases at J, with 19 bases between the two ends. CDR3 size: 16 residues.

This chain joins TRBV19 and TRBJ1-1; TRBD1 matches at 8 bases. Germline V CDR1 and CDR2: LNHDA, SQIVND (reference sequence). The CDR3 is 14 residues long. The V gene end was trimmed by 6 bases and the J gene end by 1 base; junction bases not matched to a gene: 4. DNA of the CDR3: TGTGCCAGTAGGGGGACAGGCCCGAACACTGAAGCTTTCTTT. Translation: CASRGTGPNTEAFF.

This clone appeared once. V and J are TRBV9 and TRBJ1-6, with D unresolved. This CDR3 is built from 16 residues. The V end was cut by 4 bases, the J end by 2 bases, with 13 bases between. Germline CDR1 SGDLS, CDR2 YYNGEE. The CDR3 region is CASSPLVDTYNSPLHF. DNA for the CDR3: TGTGCCAGCAGCCCCCTCGTTGACACCTATAATTCACCCCTCCACTTT.

The chain uses TRBV30 and TRBJ2-5; 10 bases match TRBD2. The J segment lost 7 bases and the V segment lost 7 bases, leaving 3 bases of the junction unmatched. This CDR3 region has 11 residues. CDR1 is GTSNPN, CDR2 SVGIG, per germline (reference sequence). The CDR3 nucleotides are TGTGCCTTAGCGGGGGGCTCGACCCAGTACTTC. This translates into CALAGGSTQYF.

The chain links TRBV5-6 to TRBJ1-2, with 9 bases identical to TRBD1. V lost 4 bases to trimming and J lost 6 bases; unmatched junction nucleotides: 7. CDR1 is SGHDT and CDR2 is YYEEEE in the germline V gene. CDR3 length: 14 amino acids. CDR3 coding DNA: TGTGCCAGCAGCGGGACAGGGACGGTTCATGGCTACACCTTC. Its protein product is CASSGTGTVHGYTF.

This clone was observed a single time. The V and J genes are TRBV21-1 and TRBJ2-4; the table names TRBD2, a call not compared with the DNA. TRBV21-1 is a documented pseudogene. The CDR3 is 21 residues long. The CDR3 coding sequence is TGTGCCAGCAGCAAACCCCAGCCCGGGGTCCTCCTTGCACTAGCCAAAAACATTCAGTACTTC. Its translation is CASSKPQPGVLLALAKNIQYF.

V and J are TRBV19 and TRBJ1-5; D is possibly TRBD1 (5 bases). V was trimmed by 3 bases and J by 4 bases, leaving 7 bases between them. This CDR3 has 13 residues. Looked up from germline, CDR1 is LNHDA and CDR2 is SQIVND (reference sequence). CDR3 sequence reads: CASSMEGNQPQHF. CDR3 coding DNA: TGTGCCAGTAGTATGGAGGGGAATCAGCCCCAGCATTTT. The full variable domain, its missing parts supplied by reference TRBV19 and TRBJ1-5, is DGGITQSPKYLFRKEGQNVTLSCEQNLNHDAMYWYRQDPGQGLRLIYYSQIVNDFQKGDIAEGYSVSREKKESFPLTVTSAQKNPTAFYLCASSMEGNQPQHFGDGTRLSIL.

This clone was picked up one time. The chain has TRBV29-1 and TRBJ1-1; D is ambiguous. Trimming left V 3 bases short and J 2 bases short, with 7 bases between. Germline values: CDR1 SQVTM, CDR2 ANQGSEA. The CDR3 covers 12 residues. CDR3 protein: CSVEVLNTEAFF. The CDR3 DNA follows: TGCAGCGTTGAGGTCCTAAACACTGAAGCTTTCTTT.

V gene TRBV10-3 combines with J gene TRBJ1-2; 7 nucleotides match TRBD1. The CDR3 is 17 residues long. Trimming at V came to 4 bases and at J to 10 bases, leaving 21 bases not matched to a gene. CDR1 ENHRY and CDR2 SYGVKD come from the germline V gene. For the CDR3, the DNA is TGTGCCATCAGTGGTGGGACAGTAGGATTCACATTGGGCCCCTACACCTTC. Encoded protein: CAISGGTVGFTLGPYTF.

The chain couples TRBV11-2 to TRBJ1-1; no firm D call. The CDR3 sequence is 12 residues long. CDR1 is SGHAT and CDR2 is FQNNGV in the germline V gene. V was trimmed by 2 bases and J by 10 bases, leaving 11 bases between them. This chain's CDR3 is CASSLNGDRAFF. CDR3 nucleotides: TGTGCCAGCAGCTTAAACGGGGATAGAGCTTTCTTT.

There are a few counts of this clone. The J gene is TRBJ2-7, the V gene TRBV5-4; a possible D gene is TRBD2 (6 bases). Germline V gene lookup returns CDR1 SGHNT and CDR2 YYREEE (reference sequence). The V end lost 3 bases, the J end lost 7 bases, and 20 bases lay between the germline ends. The CDR3 length is 15 residues. This CDR3 reads CASSSRGTSLEEQYF. As DNA, the CDR3 is TGTGCCAGCAGCTCACGGGGGACTTCCTTGGAGGAGCAGTACTTC.

The V call is TRBV5-6, the J call TRBJ1-1, with a possible D match to TRBD1 (5 bases). CDR1 SGHDT and CDR2 YYEEEE come from the germline V gene. This CDR3 comprises 16 residues. Trimming stripped 2 bases from V and 1 base from J, with 15 bases between. The CDR3 here is CASSFQGAGRNTEAFF. The CDR3 nucleotides are TGTGCCAGCAGCTTTCAAGGCGCGGGGCGGAACACTGAAGCTTTCTTT.